The TCR beta chain under discussion was sequenced for a study of T cell responses to AZD1222 COVID-19 vaccine. The table came from immunoSEQ multiplex PCR; TCRdb's copy has only in-frame clones and leaves some out. The repertoire has about 84,000 clones, approximately 85% of them found once; the top ten carry around 10%. The CDR3 extends over 15 amino acids. CDR1 is SGHVS, CDR2 FNYEAQ, per germline. The V and J ends lost 2 bases and 3 bases, in that order; junction bases with no gene match: 4. The receptor was derived from an adult who received the AZD1222 COVID-19 vaccine. The chain has TRBV7-6 and TRBJ1-5, with 7 nucleotides matching TRBD1. The input for sequencing was peripheral blood, taken 28 days after the second AZD1222 dose. The CDR3 loop reads CASSLRDSPNQPQHF. The CDR3 nucleotides are TGTGCCAGCAGCTTAAGGGACAGTCCCAATCAGCCCCAGCATTTT.